Below, 7 T cell receptor beta chains from the same sample are listed, as sequenced in a study of cytomegalovirus exposure and HLA in healthy donors listed by TCRdb under 2017. The library was generated by the immunoSEQ multiplex PCR assay. For the multiplex PCR, a mixture combining 60 forward primers for TCR Vbeta segments and 13 reverse primers for TCR Jbeta segments was used. TCRdb provides this immuneACCESS table in a form limited to in-frame rearrangements. Some clones are lacking; in checked studies, under half of them reflect an unresolved V gene, and why the rest are absent is not known. The sample table records hundreds of thousands of clones; 72% of these occur just once. The ten largest clones take up approximately 2.5% of the sample. Source material: PBMCs. The receptors derive from a female donor in good health and CMV-seronegative.

The genes are TRBV18 and TRBJ1-1, with TRBD1 identical over 11 bases. CDR3 length: 17 amino acids. Losses at the gene ends were 5 bases for V and 3 bases for J; bases not matched to a gene: 11. Germline CDR1 KGHSH, CDR2 LQKENI. This chain's CDR3 is CASSSGTGGRRDTEAFF. CDR3 nucleotides: TGTGCCAGCTCAAGTGGGACAGGGGGGCGACGGGACACTGAAGCTTTCTTT.

The chain employs TRBV7-9 and TRBJ2-3, with 7 nucleotides matching TRBD1. V was pared by 5 bases and J by 6 bases, with 8 bases of the junction left unmatched. Germline V CDR1 and CDR2: SEHNR, FQNEAQ (reference sequence). The CDR3 is made up of 14 amino acids. The CDR3 protein is CASSPEGAWDTQYF. DNA for the CDR3: TGTGCCAGCAGCCCAGAGGGGGCCTGGGATACGCAGTATTTT.

This rearrangement joins TRBV6-5 to TRBJ1-2; D is uncertain. V lost 6 bases and J lost 6, with 20 bases in between. CDR3 length: 15 residues. CDR1 and CDR2 from the germline V gene are MNHEY and SVGAGI. The CDR3 loop is CASSLTQASPHGYTF. Here the CDR3 DNA reads TGTGCCAGCAGCCTAACCCAGGCCTCGCCACATGGCTACACCTTC.

This chain uses TRBV30 with TRBJ2-1; D might be TRBD2 (6 bases). V was shortened by 2 bases and J by 7 bases, with 12 bases between the two germline ends. The CDR3 contains 13 residues. Germline loops: CDR1 GTSNPN, CDR2 SVGIG (reference sequence). The DNA for the CDR3 is TGTGCCTGGAGTCTAGCGCGAGGAAATGAGCAGTTCTTC. Its protein is CAWSLARGNEQFF.

This sequence joins TRBV18 and TRBJ1-1, with D possibly TRBD1 on 6 matching bases. V was trimmed by 1 base and J by 6 bases, leaving 15 bases between them. Germline CDR1 reads KGHSH; CDR2 reads LQKENI. The CDR3 is 15 amino acids. The chain's CDR3 is CASSPLGRGLSEAFF. CDR3 coding DNA: TGTGCCAGCTCACCACTCGGCAGGGGATTGTCTGAAGCTTTCTTT.

V usage is TRBV7-6 and J usage is TRBJ2-2; 10 positions agree with TRBD2. V shed 2 bases and J 4 bases; nucleotides not matched to a gene: 10. This CDR3 region has 18 residues. CDR1 is SGHVS and CDR2 is FNYEAQ in the germline V gene. CDR3 in amino acids: CASSLTPGAGGGTGELFF. CDR3 coding DNA: TGTGCCAGCAGCTTAACCCCAGGAGCGGGAGGGGGCACCGGGGAGCTGTTTTTT.

The chain links TRBV27 to TRBJ1-4; 7 bases map to TRBD1. The ends lost 8 bases at V and 0 bases at J; junction bases unmatched: 0. Per germline, CDR1 MNHEY and CDR2 SMNVEV (reference sequence). This CDR3 region has 13 residues. The CDR3, as DNA: TGTGCCAGCGGGACAGCAACTAATGAAAAACTGTTTTTT. Residues: CASGTATNEKLFF.